This T cell receptor beta chain originates from a study of regulatory T cells in long-lasting Graves disease. Study-wide context: Newly diagnosed Graves' patients took antithyroid drugs under 3 months.

HTBI primers from iRepertoire and Arm-PCR of CDR3 regions yielded the TCR beta libraries. TCRdb passed the multiplex PCR reads through MiXCR, listing each CDR3 protein once. The sample shows 350,000 to 500,000 distinct CDR3 sequences, 14% of them seen only once. Study findings and constraints: Sampling was limited to peripheral blood rather than thyroid tissue.

Time point specified: newly diagnosed GD, antithyroid drugs for less than 3 months. RNA isolated from PBMCs was used to make the TCR library. With regard to this clonotype: Its specificity is not known.

These data were also reused for a study on T cells in Graves' hyperthyroidism and ophthalmopathy. That work states: These patients, aged 18 to 65, had recently diagnosed hyperthyroidism lasting under 2 months.

The sequence was obtained from a woman in her fifties or sixties with Graves disease. This specimen was peripheral blood mononuclear cells (PBMCs), taken at new diagnosis, from a patient treated with antithyroid drugs.

The CDR3 DNA reads TGCGCCAGCAGCCAGTCTTTGGGACTAGCGGGCCTCCTCTCCTACGAGCAGTACTTC. The encoded protein is CASSQSLGLAGLLSYEQYF. The gene calls are TRBV5-1 and TRBJ2-7, with TRBD2 matching over 12 bases. The trim removed 4 bases at V and 0 bases at J, leaving 14 bases unmatched. CDR1 is SGHRS, CDR2 YFSETQ, per germline. There are 19 residues in the CDR3.